The next 26 T cell receptor beta chains were all read from a single sample in a study of tissue T cells after allogeneic stem cell transplantation. Libraries were prepared by immunoSEQ multiplex PCR; TCRdb keeps only in-frame clonotypes and omits some of them. The sample holds 15,000 to 20,000 clones, roughly two thirds seen once. Input material: spleen. The receptors derive from a female BALB/c mouse in good health. For this mouse line, the MHC haplotype is H2-d.

This clone was observed once. Gene names and germline match the mouse. The sequenced fragment ends 1 residue before the CDR3 boundary, so the rest is inferred from the germline J gene. The chain links TRBV5 to TRBJ1-4; 11 bases match TRBD1. This CDR3 is 18 amino acids long. Germline loops: CDR1 LGHNA, CDR2 YNLKQL (reference sequence). Trimming removed 0 bases from V and 0 bases from J; junction bases left unmatched: 3. Incomplete CDR3 DNA: TGTGCCAGCAGCCAAGATGGGGGACAGGGGGTTTCCAACGAAAGATTATTT. It translates to CASSQDGGQGVSNERLF. The whole CDR3 region reads CASSQDGGQGVSNERLFF.

This clone was seen only once. The gene symbols are mouse symbols. Read data end 1 residue before the CDR3 end; the end is taken from the germline J gene. This chain uses TRBV1 with TRBJ2-3; TRBD1 matches 8 bases. The length of the CDR3 is 16 residues. Germline V gives CDR1 NSQYPW, CDR2 LRSPGD (reference sequence). With V trimmed by 0 bases and J by 0 bases, 2 bases remained unmatched. The CDR3 sequence is CTCSADQGASAETLYF. The CDR3 bases that were read are TGCACCTGCAGTGCAGATCAGGGGGCGAGTGCAGAAACGCTGTAT.

The sample holds one count of this clone. Here the gene names and germline are mouse. With the read ending 1 residue before the CDR3 end, the germline J gene is used to fill in that end. This sequence joins TRBV13-1 and TRBJ2-3, with 9 bases fitting TRBD1. The CDR3 is 15 residues long. With 4 bases clipped from V and 1 base from J, the junction kept 4 bases outside the gene matches. Germline values: CDR1 NSHNY, CDR2 SYGAGN. The CDR3 spells CASSPGQGRAETLYF. The CDR3 DNA, read in part, is TGTGCCAGCAGTCCGGGACAGGGACGTGCAGAAACGCTGTAT.

As for this clone: The genes are named according to mouse. Read coverage stops 1 residue before the CDR3 terminus; the germline J gene supplies the remainder. The genes are TRBV13-3 and TRBJ2-3; no reliable D call. The germline V and J ends were trimmed by 1 base and 1 base, with 4 bases remaining between them. This CDR3 is 13 amino acids long. Germline lookup yields CDR1 NNHDY and CDR2 SYVADS. The CDR3 DNA, read in part, is TGTGCCAGCAGTGATACAGGTGCAGAAACGCTGTAT. Translating gives CASSDTGAETLY. The full CDR3 reads CASSDTGAETLYF.

In the case of this clone: The gene symbols are mouse symbols. The read halts 1 residue ahead of the CDR3 end, with the missing end drawn from the germline J gene. This chain links TRBV4 with TRBJ1-6, with 7 bases identical to TRBD1. TRBJ1-6 is an open reading frame whose function is uncertain. CDR1 is LGHDT, CDR2 YNNKQL, per germline (reference sequence). With V trimmed by 6 bases and J by 3 bases, 11 bases remained unmatched. This CDR3 region has 17 residues. Here the CDR3 reads CASSKGATGLYNSPLYF. The DNA read from the CDR3 is TGTGCCAGCAGTAAAGGGGCGACAGGGCTCTATAATTCGCCCCTCTAC.

Note on this clone: All gene names here are mouse names. The CDR3 bases that were read are TGTGCCAGCAGTTGGGGGGGCAGGGACACCCAGTAC. Translated, it gives CASSWGGRDTQY. The entire CDR3 sequence reads CASSWGGRDTQYF. This chain joins TRBV19 and TRBJ2-5, with 9 bases that match TRBD2. The CDR3 extends 1 residue past the end of the read, so its final part is completed from the germline J gene. V shed 4 bases and J 6 bases; nucleotides not matched to a gene: 3. CDR1 and CDR2 from the germline V gene are FNHDT and SITEND (reference sequence). The CDR3 sequence is 13 residues long.

Worth noting for this clone: Here the gene names and germline are mouse. The CDR3 is cut off 1 residue early in the read; its end comes from the germline J gene. The V gene is TRBV20, the J gene TRBJ2-2, with D unclear. Germline V CDR1 and CDR2: GFQATS, STVNSAI. The V gene lost 3 bases and the J gene lost 0 bases, with 8 bases spanning the gap. This CDR3 is 14 amino acids long. The chain's CDR3 is CGARQLANTGQLYF. The CDR3 bases that were read are TGTGGTGCTAGACAACTTGCAAACACCGGGCAGCTCTAC.

Notes on this clone: Here the gene names and germline are mouse. The observed sequence ends 1 residue before the CDR3 terminus, with the missing tail filled in from the germline J gene. V is TRBV13-2 and J is TRBJ2-4; no definite D call. The ends were cut back, 0 bases at V and 1 base at J, with 3 bases in the middle. There are 13 residues in the CDR3. Looked up from germline, CDR1 is NNHNN and CDR2 is SYGAGS (reference sequence). The covered CDR3 bases are TGTGCCAGCGGTGATGCGGGTCAAAACACCTTGTAC. This sequence encodes CASGDAGQNTLY. The CDR3 in full is CASGDAGQNTLYF.

About this clone itself: Gene names denote mouse genes. The sequence runs out 1 residue before the end of the CDR3; the remainder is reconstructed from the germline J gene. The chain links TRBV31 to TRBJ2-1; the match to TRBD1 covers 9 bases. This CDR3 contains 13 residues. V lost 1 base, J lost 7 bases, and 2 bases stayed unmatched. Germline CDR1 and CDR2: GKSSPN and SITVG. The CDR3 reads CAWSRTGEAEQFF. CDR3 DNA (partial): TGTGCCTGGAGTCGGACAGGGGAGGCTGAGCAGTTC.

This clone was picked up a small number of times. Gene names and germline match the mouse. The CDR3 spells CGARTVSNERLFF. The DNA read from the CDR3 is TGTGGTGCTCGGACAGTTTCCAACGAAAGATTATTT. V is TRBV20 and J is TRBJ1-4, with a possible D match to TRBD1 (6 bases). The read stops 1 residue short of the end of the CDR3; the missing end is completed from the germline J gene. This CDR3 has 13 residues. Germline V gene data show CDR1 as GFQATS and CDR2 as STVNSAI. V was clipped by 5 bases and J by 0 bases, with 7 bases between them.

Turning to this clone: The genes and germline here are from mouse. The CDR3 end falls 1 residue outside the read, so it is completed with the germline J gene. This rearrangement joins TRBV31 to TRBJ2-7, with 12 bases matching TRBD2. Trimming took 5 bases from V and 4 from J; bases not matched to a gene: 0. CDR1 and CDR2 (germline): GKSSPN, SITVG. CDR3 length: 12 residues. The covered CDR3 bases are TGTGCCTGGGGACTGGGGGGGTATGAACAGTAC. It is translated as CAWGLGGYEQY. The CDR3 as a whole reads CAWGLGGYEQYF.

This clone occurred a few times. The listed genes are named as in mouse. The read gets to within 1 residue of the CDR3 end, and the germline J gene fills in the rest. The chain carries TRBV2 and TRBJ1-3; D unclear. Trimming left V 0 bases short and J 6 bases short, with 6 bases between. The CDR3 runs to 13 residues. Looked up from germline, CDR1 is LGHNA and CDR2 is YSYQKL. Partial CDR3 DNA: TGTGCCAGCAGCCAAGACAGAATAAATACGCTCTAT. Encoded protein: CASSQDRINTLY. The whole CDR3 protein reads CASSQDRINTLYF.

Worth noting for this clone: Each gene name is a mouse one. Sequencing ends 1 residue short of the CDR3 end; the germline J gene provides the rest. The V and J genes are TRBV20 and TRBJ1-1; D gene unclear. CDR1 is GFQATS, CDR2 STVNSAI, per germline. V was clipped by 0 bases and J by 4 bases, with 3 bases between them. The CDR3 runs 11 residues. CDR3 DNA (partial): TGTGGTGCTAGGGAGGGCACAGAAGTCTTC. Its protein is CGAREGTEVF. The CDR3 in its entirety is CGAREGTEVFF.

In regard to this clone: Mouse gene names apply. The read halts 1 residue ahead of the CDR3 end, with the missing end drawn from the germline J gene. The chain recombines TRBV2 with TRBJ2-5, with 9 bases that match TRBD2. The CDR3 has 16 residues. Trimming took 0 bases from V and 2 from J; bases not matched to a gene: 3. Germline CDR1 LGHNA, CDR2 YSYQKL. The DNA read from the CDR3 is TGTGCCAGCAGCCAAGACTGGGGGGGGCGCCAAGACACCCAGTAC. Protein product: CASSQDWGGRQDTQY. The whole CDR3 region reads CASSQDWGGRQDTQYF.

As concerns this clone: Mouse germline and gene names are used. Sequencing ends 1 residue short of the CDR3 end; the germline J gene provides the rest. The V and J genes are TRBV4 and TRBJ1-6; 8 bases line up with TRBD1. TRBJ1-6 is placed among ORFs of uncertain function. Germline V lookup: CDR1 LGHDT, CDR2 YNNKQL (reference sequence). V lost 5 bases to trimming and J lost 0 bases; unmatched junction nucleotides: 9. CDR3 size: 18 residues. The CDR3 is CASSLLRQGNSYNSPLYF. The DNA read from the CDR3 is TGTGCCAGCAGCCTCCTTCGACAGGGGAATTCCTATAATTCGCCCCTCTAC.

Points on this clone: Germline and genes here are mouse. CDR3 bases read: TGTGCCAGCAGCCAAGGCTGGGGGGGCGCGAACACCGGGCAGCTCTAC. Translating gives CASSQGWGGANTGQLY. The whole CDR3 protein is CASSQGWGGANTGQLYF. This rearrangement joins TRBV5 to TRBJ2-2; 10 bases agree with TRBD2. The observed sequence ends 1 residue before the CDR3 terminus, with the missing tail filled in from the germline J gene. The V and J ends lost 1 base and 2 bases, in that order; junction bases with no gene match: 4. Germline CDR1 and CDR2: LGHNA and YNLKQL (reference sequence). The CDR3 is made up of 17 amino acids.

Concerning this clone itself: Gene and germline names: mouse. The CDR3 is cut off 1 residue early in the read; its end comes from the germline J gene. The chain couples TRBV5 to TRBJ1-3, with 8 bases that match TRBD1. Per the germline V gene, CDR1 is LGHNA and CDR2 is YNLKQL (reference sequence). This CDR3 has 15 amino acids. Germline trimming cut 1 base from V and 2 bases from J; bases unmatched to any gene: 1. The CDR3: CASSQGTGTGNTLYF. The part of the CDR3 DNA that was read is TGTGCCAGCAGCCAAGGGACAGGGACTGGAAATACGCTCTAT.

As regards this clone: Gene names are mouse gene names. The read terminates 1 residue before the CDR3 end, so the remaining end is supplied by the germline J gene. V and J are TRBV20 and TRBJ2-5, with a weak D call TRBD1 (5 bases). Germline loops: CDR1 GFQATS, CDR2 STVNSAI. This CDR3 contains 13 residues. Trimming pared 7 bases from V and 0 bases from J, leaving 11 bases between. CDR3 protein: CGVRRTNQDTQYF. The DNA read from the CDR3 is TGTGGTGTCCGCCGGACAAACCAAGACACCCAGTAC.

Notes on this clone: Mouse germline and gene names are used. The CDR3 extends 1 residue past the end of the read, so its final part is completed from the germline J gene. This chain joins TRBV5 and TRBJ2-5; the D gene could be TRBD1 or TRBD2 (5 bases each). Trimming pared 0 bases from V and 2 bases from J, leaving 9 bases between. CDR1 LGHNA and CDR2 YNLKQL come from the germline V gene (reference sequence). There are 15 residues in the CDR3. The DNA read from the CDR3 is TGTGCCAGCAGCCAAGAATGGGGACCCCAAGACACCCAGTAC. It translates to CASSQEWGPQDTQY. The whole CDR3 region reads CASSQEWGPQDTQYF.

On this clone itself: Genes here carry mouse names. The CDR3 goes on 1 residue after the read ends, and that part is filled in from the germline J gene. The V call is TRBV29, the J call TRBJ1-1, with a possible D match to TRBD1 (6 bases). The CDR3 totals 14 residues. Trimming cost V 3 bases and J 1 base, with 9 bases left between them. Germline-derived CDR1 and CDR2 are MSHET and SYDVDS. CDR3 residues: CASSFRDKNTEVFF. CDR3 bases read: TGTGCTAGCAGTTTCCGGGACAAAAACACAGAAGTCTTC.

The table lists this clone with a count of one. Genes and germline come from the mouse. The sequence runs out 1 residue before the end of the CDR3; the remainder is reconstructed from the germline J gene. The chain combines TRBV13-2 with TRBJ1-3; maybe TRBD1 (5 bases). The CDR3 has 15 residues. The V gene's germline CDR1 is NNHNN and CDR2 SYGAGS (reference sequence). V was pared by 0 bases and J by 3 bases, with 10 bases between. The covered CDR3 bases are TGTGCCAGCGGTGATGCATCAGGGATTGGAAATACGCTCTAT. This translates into CASGDASGIGNTLY. The CDR3 in its entirety is CASGDASGIGNTLYF.

This clone occurred a few times. All gene names here are mouse names. The read finishes 1 residue shy of the CDR3 end, and the germline J gene is used to complete it. The chain employs TRBV5 and TRBJ2-1, with 8 bases lining up with TRBD1. Germline loops: CDR1 LGHNA, CDR2 YNLKQL (reference sequence). The CDR3 sequence is 15 residues long. V shed 0 bases and J 7 bases; nucleotides not matched to a gene: 5. This CDR3 reads CASSQDRAGGAEQFF. The part of the CDR3 DNA that was read is TGTGCCAGCAGCCAAGATCGGGCAGGGGGCGCTGAGCAGTTC.

This clone was counted only a few times. Here the gene names and germline are mouse. The sequence runs out 1 residue before the end of the CDR3; the remainder is reconstructed from the germline J gene. The chain couples TRBV3 to TRBJ1-2; D ambiguous. The CDR3 consists of 15 residues. Trimming took off 1 base at V and 2 bases at J, with 11 bases between the two ends. Germline assignment: CDR1 SNHLY and CDR2 FYNGKV (reference sequence). The CDR3 sequence: CASSLVPGDNSDYTF. CDR3 bases read: TGTGCCAGCAGCTTAGTCCCAGGAGATAACTCCGACTACACC.

As to this clone: Gene names denote mouse genes. The DNA ends 1 residue before the CDR3 does, and the rest of the CDR3 is filled in from the germline J gene. The chain uses TRBV1 and TRBJ2-7, with 13 bases matching TRBD2. This CDR3 is 15 amino acids long. Germline V gene sequence: CDR1 NSQYPW, CDR2 LRSPGD (reference sequence). V gave up 3 bases and J gave up 2 bases; unmatched junction bases: 1. CDR3 sequence: CTCSADWGGAYEQYF. The part of the CDR3 DNA that was read is TGCACCTGCAGTGCGGACTGGGGGGGCGCCTATGAACAGTAC.

Turning to this clone: Gene names follow the mouse nomenclature. The CDR3 goes on 1 residue after the read ends, and that part is filled in from the germline J gene. J is TRBJ1-1 and V is TRBV2, with no clear D. The CDR3 spans 13 residues. Trimming took off 0 bases at V and 0 bases at J, with 2 bases between the two ends. Per germline, CDR1 LGHNA and CDR2 YSYQKL. CDR3 amino acids: CASSQDQNTEVFF. The sequenced CDR3 bases are TGTGCCAGCAGCCAAGACCAGAACACAGAAGTCTTC.

Regarding this clone: Germline and genes: mouse. Sequencing ends 1 residue short of the CDR3 end; the germline J gene provides the rest. This chain uses TRBV13-2 with TRBJ2-1; a possible D gene is TRBD2 (6 bases). The CDR3 is 14 amino acids. Germline V CDR1 and CDR2: NNHNN, SYGAGS (reference sequence). Trimming stripped 1 base from V and 1 base from J, with 6 bases between. CDR3 DNA (partial): TGTGCCAGCGGTGATCTGGGGAACTATGCTGAGCAGTTC. Residues: CASGDLGNYAEQF. In full, the CDR3 reads CASGDLGNYAEQFF.